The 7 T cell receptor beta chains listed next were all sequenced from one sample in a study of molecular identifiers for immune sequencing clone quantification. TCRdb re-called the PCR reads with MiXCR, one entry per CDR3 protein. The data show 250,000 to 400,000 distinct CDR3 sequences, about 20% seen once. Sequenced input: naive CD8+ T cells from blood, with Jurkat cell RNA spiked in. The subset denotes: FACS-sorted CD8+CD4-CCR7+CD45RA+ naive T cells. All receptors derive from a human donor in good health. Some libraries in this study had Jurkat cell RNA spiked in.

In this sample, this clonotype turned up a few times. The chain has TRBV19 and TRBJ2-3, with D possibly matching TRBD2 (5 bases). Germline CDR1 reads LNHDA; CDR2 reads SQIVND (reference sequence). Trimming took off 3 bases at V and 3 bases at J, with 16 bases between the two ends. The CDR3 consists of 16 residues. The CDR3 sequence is CASSMRAGGLTDTQYF. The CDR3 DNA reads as TGTGCCAGTAGTATGAGGGCCGGCGGGCTGACAGATACGCAGTATTTT. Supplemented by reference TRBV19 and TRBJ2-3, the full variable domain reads DGGITQSPKYLFRKEGQNVTLSCEQNLNHDAMYWYRQDPGQGLRLIYYSQIVNDFQKGDIAEGYSVSREKKESFPLTVTSAQKNPTAFYLCASSMRAGGLTDTQYFGPGTRLTVL.

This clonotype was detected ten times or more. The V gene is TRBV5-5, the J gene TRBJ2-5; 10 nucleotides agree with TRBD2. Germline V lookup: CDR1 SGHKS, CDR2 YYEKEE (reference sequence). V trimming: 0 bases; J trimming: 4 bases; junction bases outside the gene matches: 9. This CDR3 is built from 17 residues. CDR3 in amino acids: CASSLDRTSGVSETQYF. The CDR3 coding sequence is TGTGCCAGCAGCTTGGATCGGACTAGCGGTGTTTCAGAGACCCAGTACTTC.

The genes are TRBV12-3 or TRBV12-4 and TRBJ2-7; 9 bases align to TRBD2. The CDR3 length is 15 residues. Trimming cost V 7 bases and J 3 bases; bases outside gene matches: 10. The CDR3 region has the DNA TGTGCCAGCAAGTCGGTAACTAGCGGGTACTACGAGCAGTACTTC. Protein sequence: CASKSVTSGYYEQYF.

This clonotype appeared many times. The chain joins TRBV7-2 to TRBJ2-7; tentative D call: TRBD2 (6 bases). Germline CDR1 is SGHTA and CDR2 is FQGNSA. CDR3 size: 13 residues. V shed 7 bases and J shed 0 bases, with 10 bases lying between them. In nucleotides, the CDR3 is TGTGCCAGCAAACGGACTAACTCCTACGAGCAGTACTTC. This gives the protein CASKRTNSYEQYF.

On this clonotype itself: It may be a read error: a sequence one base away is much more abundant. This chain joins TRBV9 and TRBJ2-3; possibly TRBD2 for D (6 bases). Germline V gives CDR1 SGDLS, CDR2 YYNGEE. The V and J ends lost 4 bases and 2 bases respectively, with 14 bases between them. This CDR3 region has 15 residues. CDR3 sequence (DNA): TGTGCCAGCAGCCCCACTACTAGCAACACAGATACGCAGTATTTT. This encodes CASSPTTSNTDTQYF.

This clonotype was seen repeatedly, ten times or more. CDR3 residues: CSARGTSGYTDTQYF. CDR3 nucleotides: TGCAGCGCTCGAGGGACTAGCGGCTACACAGATACGCAGTATTTT. The chain is built from TRBV29-1 and TRBJ2-3; TRBD2 matches 11 bases. This CDR3 comprises 15 residues. Germline CDR1 is SQVTM and CDR2 is ANQGSEA. The trim removed 7 bases at V and 2 bases at J, leaving 8 bases unmatched.

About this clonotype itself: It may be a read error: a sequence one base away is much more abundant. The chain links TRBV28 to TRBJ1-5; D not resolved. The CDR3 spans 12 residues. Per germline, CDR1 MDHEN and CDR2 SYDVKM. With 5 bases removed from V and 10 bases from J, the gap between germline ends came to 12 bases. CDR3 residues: CASSQLGNPQHF. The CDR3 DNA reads TGTGCCAGCAGTCAATTAGGTAACCCCCAGCATTTT.